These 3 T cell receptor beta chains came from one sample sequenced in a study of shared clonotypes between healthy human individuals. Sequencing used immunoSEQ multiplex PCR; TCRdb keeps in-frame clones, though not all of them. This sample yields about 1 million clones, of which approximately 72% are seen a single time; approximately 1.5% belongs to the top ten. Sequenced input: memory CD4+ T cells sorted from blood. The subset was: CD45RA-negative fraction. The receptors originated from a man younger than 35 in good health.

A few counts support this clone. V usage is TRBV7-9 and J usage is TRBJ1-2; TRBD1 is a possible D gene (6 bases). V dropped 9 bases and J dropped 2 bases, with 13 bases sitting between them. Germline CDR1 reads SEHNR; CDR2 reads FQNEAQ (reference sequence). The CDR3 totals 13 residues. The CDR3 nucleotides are TGTGCCAGACACCAGGACAGCAACTATGGCTACACCTTC. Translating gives CARHQDSNYGYTF.

The DNA for the CDR3 is TGCGCCAGCAGCTTGGCCACGGGGGGATCGTCAGATACGCAGTATTTT. Its translation is CASSLATGGSSDTQYF. The chain recombines TRBV5-1 with TRBJ2-3; 7 positions match TRBD2. J lost 4 bases, V lost 0 bases, and 8 bases had no gene match. Looked up from germline, CDR1 is SGHRS and CDR2 is YFSETQ. This CDR3 is 16 amino acids long.

As DNA, the CDR3 is TGTGCCAGCAGCAGGACAGGGTTGGGCAATCAGCCCCAGCATTTT. It specifies CASSRTGLGNQPQHF. The chain is built from TRBV6-5 and TRBJ1-5; the match to TRBD1 covers 8 bases. J gave up 2 bases and V 6 bases, and 6 bases lay outside the gene matches. CDR1 and CDR2 (germline): MNHEY, SVGAGI. The CDR3 spans 15 residues.